Presented here are 10 T cell receptor beta chains from one specimen sequenced in a study of regulatory T cells in long-lasting Graves disease. Regarding time point: persistent/refractory GD, antithyroid drugs over 5 years with positive TRAb. RNA isolated from PBMCs was used to make the TCR library. Building of the TCR beta libraries involved iRepertoire HTBI primers and Arm-PCR of CDR3 regions. TCRdb recomputed calls from the multiplex PCR reads with MiXCR, one row per CDR3 protein. The data show around 450,000 distinct CDR3 sequences, 20% to 25% seen once. Source: peripheral blood mononuclear cells (PBMCs), taken when the disease was refractory, from a patient treated with antithyroid drugs. Receptors originate from a female donor with Graves disease.

The rearrangement uses TRBV7-2 and TRBJ1-6; possible D gene TRBD1, 6 bases. Trimming took 1 base from V and 9 from J, leaving 13 bases between them. Germline CDR1 is SGHTA and CDR2 is FQGNSA. This CDR3 contains 15 residues. The CDR3, as DNA: TGTGCCAGCAGCTTAGATGGAGGGGGTGGTTCACCCCTCCACTTT. It codes for CASSLDGGGGSPLHF.

This clonotype was recorded a few times. This chain uses TRBV5-1 with TRBJ2-7, with D unclear. The CDR3 is 14 residues long. The germline CDR1 and CDR2 sequences are SGHRS and YFSETQ. With 0 bases removed from V and 3 bases from J, the gap between germline ends came to 10 bases. CDR3 region: CASSLGRRSYEQYF. CDR3 nucleotides: TGCGCCAGCAGCTTGGGGCGGCGTAGCTACGAGCAGTACTTC.

This chain connects TRBV2 to TRBJ2-2, with 9 bases fitting TRBD2. J lost 0 bases, V lost 6 bases, and 8 bases had no gene match. CDR3 length: 17 residues. Germline V gene data show CDR1 as SNHLY and CDR2 as FYNNEI. As DNA, the CDR3 is TGTGCCAGCAGCTTACAGCGGGAGGCCCCGAACACCGGGGAGCTGTTTTTT. It codes for CASSLQREAPNTGELFF.

The chain has TRBV10-3 and TRBJ2-3; TRBD2 might be the D (6 bases). Trimming shortened V by 4 bases and J by 0 bases, and 14 bases separated the two germline ends. The germline gives CDR1 ENHRY, CDR2 SYGVKD. The CDR3 length is 16 residues. CDR3 sequence (DNA): TGTGCCATCAGTGGGGGGGTGAGGGACAGCACAGATACGCAGTATTTT. Encoded protein: CAISGGVRDSTDTQYF.

The V call is TRBV24-1, the J call TRBJ2-5; 7 bases are a match to TRBD1. This CDR3 comprises 14 residues. Trimming removed 2 bases from V and 5 bases from J; junction bases left unmatched: 4. Germline-derived CDR1 and CDR2 are KGHDR and SFDVKD. The CDR3 nucleotides read TGTGCCACCAGTGATTCGACAGGGATTGAGACCCAGTACTTC. Encoded protein: CATSDSTGIETQYF.

This clonotype was picked up a small number of times. The chain is built from TRBV4-1 and TRBJ1-1; D is possibly TRBD1 (6 bases). Per the germline V gene, CDR1 is MGHRA and CDR2 is YSYEKL. There are 15 residues in the CDR3. With 1 base removed from V and 2 bases from J, the gap between germline ends came to 11 bases. The DNA of the CDR3 is TGCGCCAGCAGCCAAGGACAGGTGACCAACACTGAAGCTTTCTTT. Encoded protein: CASSQGQVTNTEAFF.

This clonotype was seen ten or more times. The rearrangement uses TRBV14 and TRBJ1-1; D perhaps matches TRBD1 (6 bases). Trimming cost V 6 bases and J 7 bases, with 15 bases left between them. The CDR3 totals 13 residues. CDR1 SGHDN and CDR2 FVKESK come from the germline V gene. As DNA, the CDR3 is TGTGCCAGCAGTTACCGACAGGTGAATGAAGCTTTCTTT. As protein: CASSYRQVNEAFF.

This clonotype was picked up a small number of times. V usage is TRBV6-5 and J usage is TRBJ1-3; unclear D gene. The ends were cut back, 0 bases at V and 0 bases at J, with 6 bases in the middle. This CDR3 is 15 amino acids long. CDR1 is MNHEY, CDR2 SVGAGI, per germline. CDR3 DNA sequence: TGTGCCAGCAGTTACTCTTCCATCTCTGGAAACACCATATATTTT. This translates into CASSYSSISGNTIYF.

The table lists this clonotype with a few counts. The chain carries TRBV7-9 and TRBJ1-6; D is unclear. V shed 5 bases and J shed 6 bases, with 17 bases lying between them. The CDR3 length is 16 residues. Germline CDR1 is SEHNR and CDR2 is FQNEAQ (reference sequence). Here the CDR3 reads CASSPPYRAGNSPLHF. The CDR3 DNA sequence: TGTGCCAGCAGCCCGCCCTACCGGGCGGGTAATTCACCCCTCCACTTT.

The rearrangement joins TRBV5-5 to TRBJ2-2; D not certain. Trimming took off 4 bases at V and 0 bases at J, with 13 bases between the two ends. The CDR3 length is 16 residues. The germline gives CDR1 SGHKS, CDR2 YYEKEE (reference sequence). DNA of the CDR3: TGTGCCAGCAGCGAAGACACTGACGCGAACACCGGGGAGCTGTTTTTT. This codes for CASSEDTDANTGELFF.